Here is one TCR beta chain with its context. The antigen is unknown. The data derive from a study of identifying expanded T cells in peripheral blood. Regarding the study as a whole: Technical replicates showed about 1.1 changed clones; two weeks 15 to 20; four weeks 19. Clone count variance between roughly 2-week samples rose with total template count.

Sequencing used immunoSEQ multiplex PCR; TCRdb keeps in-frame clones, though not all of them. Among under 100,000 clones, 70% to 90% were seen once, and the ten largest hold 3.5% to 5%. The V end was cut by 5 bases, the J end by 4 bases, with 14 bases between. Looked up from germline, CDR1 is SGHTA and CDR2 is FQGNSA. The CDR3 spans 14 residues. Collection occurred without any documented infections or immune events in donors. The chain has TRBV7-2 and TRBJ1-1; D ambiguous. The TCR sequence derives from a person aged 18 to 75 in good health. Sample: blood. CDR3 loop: CASSPQPSGTEAFF. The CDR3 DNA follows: TGTGCCAGCAGCCCGCAGCCTAGTGGCACTGAAGCTTTCTTT.